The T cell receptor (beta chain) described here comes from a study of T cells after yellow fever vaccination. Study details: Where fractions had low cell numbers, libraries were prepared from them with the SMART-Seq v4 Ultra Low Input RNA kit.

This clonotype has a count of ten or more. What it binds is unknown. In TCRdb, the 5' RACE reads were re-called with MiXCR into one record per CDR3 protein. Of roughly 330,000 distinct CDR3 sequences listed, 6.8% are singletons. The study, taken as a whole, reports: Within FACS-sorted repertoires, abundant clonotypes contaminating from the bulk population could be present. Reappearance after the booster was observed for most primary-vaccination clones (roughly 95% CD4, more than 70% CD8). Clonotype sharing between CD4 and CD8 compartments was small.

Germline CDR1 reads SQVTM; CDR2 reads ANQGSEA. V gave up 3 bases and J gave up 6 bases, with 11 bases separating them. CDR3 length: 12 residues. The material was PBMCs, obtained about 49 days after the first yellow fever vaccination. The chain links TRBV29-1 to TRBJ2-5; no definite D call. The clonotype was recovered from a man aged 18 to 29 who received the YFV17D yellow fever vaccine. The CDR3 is CSVERPAQTQYF. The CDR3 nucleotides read TGCAGCGTTGAGAGACCGGCACAGACCCAGTACTTC.